This T cell receptor beta chain is drawn from a study of T-cell reconstitution after alpha-beta-depleted transplantation in children listed by TCRdb under 2016. Broadly, across the study: Using TCR repertoire profiling, the study quantitatively followed how T-cell immune reconstitution unfolded in children after TCRalphabeta/CD19-depleted allogeneic hematopoietic cell transplantation. General conclusions and limits of the study: In some patients, the high TCRbeta diversity seen at day 60 was put down to recipient T cells and intrathymic progenitors that had survived conditioning. Apparently early alphabetaT-cell count recovery about two months after transplant reportedly relied on only several hundred rapidly expanded clones derived from non-depleted graft cells. Over the following months the frequencies of hyperexpanded clones went down, and after one year T-cell counts and TCRbeta diversity were mostly credited to newly produced T cells.

The library was prepared using PCR. Sequencing instrument: Illumina HiSeq 2500. TCR library preparation used molecular barcoding, with unique molecular identifiers applied to normalize quantification of the TCRbeta repertoire. TCRdb itself trimmed the public reads at Q25 with fastp, ran MiXCR and retained productive beta chains. Rows with one shared CDR3 protein collapse into an entry with the most common genes and DNA. For this sample there are roughly 790,000 distinct CDR3 sequences; roughly 15% appear just once. The top ten clones comprise approximately 5% of the sample. V was cut back by 4 bases and J by 10 bases, leaving a gap of 17 bases between them. For CDR1 and CDR2, the germline V gene lists MDHEN and SYDVKM. The CDR3 sequence holds 15 residues, the cysteine and phenylalanine included. Only the CDR3 DNA is retained, 45 bases long and in frame from the first base. What this sample's treatment or condition label stands for: allogeneic hematopoietic cell transplantation with graft depleted of TCRalphabeta T cells and CD19 B cells. The children who served as transplant recipients had been given grafts of TCRalphabeta/CD19-depleted allogeneic hematopoietic cells.

This clonotype was seen only a few times. The antigen it recognizes is unknown. There are no base qualities to consult, and no much larger clone falls within one base. The sample in question was PBMCs, mostly from graft donor cells, obtained 360 days after TCRalphabeta/CD19-depleted stem cell transplant. The V and J segments used are TRBV28 and TRBJ1-6; no confident D gene assignment can be made. The clonotype was recovered from a male patient aged 10 to 17 who had a stem cell transplant for acute lymphoblastic leukemia, so the T cells may come from the graft donor. The DNA reads as follows: TGTGCCAGCAGTTCCCCCGGAGGTAGACGCTCACCCCTCCACTTT. Translated, this is CASSSPGGRRSPLHF. Extended through the reference TRBV28 and TRBJ1-6 proteins, this CDR3 yields the full variable domain: DVKVTQSSRYLVKRTGEKVFLECVQDMDHENMFWYRQDPGLGLRLIYFSYDVKMKEKGDIPEGYSVSREKKERFSLILESASTNQTSMYLCASSSPGGRRSPLHFGNGTRLTVT.